Presented here are 14 T cell receptor beta chains from one specimen sequenced in a study of blood T cells in healthy people across ages. Alongside a J-beta primer mix, a sample-barcoded 5' primer served in a second PCR lasting about 7 to 11 cycles. TCRdb reprocessed the 5' RACE reads with MiXCR, giving one entry per CDR3 protein. The sample records around 940,000 distinct CDR3 sequences, around 54% being singletons. The sample taken for sequencing was blood. The source is a woman aged 55-70 years in good health.

Turning to this clonotype: Its ends do not fully match the called genes, so a read error is possible. The chain carries TRBV5-1 and TRBJ2-5; no firm D call. This CDR3 has 14 residues. Germline V gene data show CDR1 as SGHRS and CDR2 as YFSETQ. The CDR3 DNA sequence: TGCGCCACCAGCTTGGCCGTTATTGAAGAGACCCAGTACTTC. Protein product: CATSLAVIEETQYF.

The chain employs TRBV2 and TRBJ2-3; D not resolved. The CDR3 spans 12 residues. The V end lost 7 bases, the J end lost 4 bases, and 9 bases lay between the germline ends. Germline CDR1 and CDR2: SNHLY and FYNNEI. CDR3: CASNASPDTQYF. As DNA, the CDR3 is TGTGCCAGCAATGCTTCCCCAGATACGCAGTATTTT.

This clonotype has only a few counts. The rearrangement links TRBV4-2 to TRBJ2-5, with TRBD1 matching 7 bases. CDR1 LGHNA and CDR2 YNFKEQ come from the germline V gene. V lost 1 base to trimming and J lost 3 bases; unmatched junction nucleotides: 8. The CDR3 runs to 16 residues. The CDR3 sequence is CASSQVGTASEETQYF. As DNA, the CDR3 is TGTGCCAGCAGCCAAGTTGGGACAGCCTCGGAAGAGACCCAGTACTTC.

The V gene is TRBV20-1, the J gene TRBJ1-2, with a tentative D call TRBD1 (5 bases). Deletions cut 3 bases from V and 8 bases from J, with 13 bases between. This CDR3 region has 12 residues. CDR1 is DFQATT and CDR2 is SNEGSKA in the germline V gene (reference sequence). Written as DNA, the CDR3 is TGCAGTGCTAGCCCGGGGACGGGAGGCTACACCTTC. This codes for CSASPGTGGYTF.

There are a few counts of this clonotype. The chain employs TRBV7-3 and TRBJ2-2; 7 nucleotides align to TRBD2. Germline V gene data show CDR1 as SGHTA and CDR2 as FQGTGA. The ends lost 9 bases at V and 7 bases at J; junction bases unmatched: 14. The CDR3 has 15 amino acids. Here the CDR3 DNA reads TGTGCCAGTAGCGGGCGTGGGGCTGACGGCGGGGAGCTGTTTTTT. Amino acids: CASSGRGADGGELFF.

The chain uses TRBV2 and TRBJ1-5; D call uncertain. The CDR3 is 13 residues long. Trimming took 7 bases from V and 8 from J, leaving 15 bases between them. The germline CDR1 and CDR2 sequences are SNHLY and FYNNEI. The CDR3 DNA sequence: TGTGCCAGCAATCCCACGCTAAGGGAGCCCCAGCATTTT. This translates into CASNPTLREPQHF.

This clonotype was picked up many times. The rearrangement joins TRBV28 to TRBJ2-5; perhaps TRBD1 as D (5 bases). Germline CDR1 and CDR2: MDHEN and SYDVKM. The CDR3 is 13 residues long. The V end lost 6 bases, the J end lost 4 bases, and 12 bases lay between the germline ends. CDR3 amino acids: CASSLPGLETQYF. The CDR3 nucleotides read TGTGCCAGCAGCCTCCCAGGGTTAGAGACCCAGTACTTC.

This clonotype has only a few counts. The chain couples TRBV29-1 to TRBJ1-4; 7 positions match TRBD1. Germline CDR1 SQVTM, CDR2 ANQGSEA. V lost 4 bases and J lost 8; bases outside the gene matches: 4. The length of the CDR3 is 12 residues. The CDR3 DNA reads as TGCAGCGTTGCGACAGGGAGAGAAAAACTGTTTTTT. Its translation: CSVATGREKLFF. The full variable domain, with the rest looked up from reference TRBV29-1 and TRBJ1-4, is SAVISQKPSRDICQRGTSLTIQCQVDSQVTMMFWYRQQPGQSLTLIATANQGSEATYESGFVIDKFPISRPNLTFSTLTVSNMSPEDSSIYLCSVATGREKLFFGSGTQLSVL.

V is TRBV13 and J is TRBJ2-5; D may be TRBD1 or TRBD2 (5 bases each). This CDR3 region has 16 residues. From germline, CDR1 is PRHDT and CDR2 FYEKMQ (reference sequence). Deletions cut 3 bases from V and 2 bases from J, with 16 bases between. CDR3 sequence (DNA): TGTGCCAGCAGCTTTAGAGGGGTAGGGCGACAAGAGACCCAGTACTTC. It translates to CASSFRGVGRQETQYF. Variable domain in full (rest from reference TRBV13 and TRBJ2-5): AAGVIQSPRHLIKEKRETATLKCYPIPRHDTVYWYQQGPGQDPQFLISFYEKMQSDKGSIPDRFSAQQFSDYHSELNMSSLELGDSALYFCASSFRGVGRQETQYFGPGTRLLVL.

This CDR3 is CASTMSLGKGGNSYEQYF. The CDR3 bases are TGTGCCAGCACAATGAGCTTGGGCAAGGGCGGGAACTCCTACGAGCAGTACTTC. The genes are TRBV27 and TRBJ2-7, with a weak D call TRBD2 (6 bases). The CDR3 covers 18 residues. Germline V gives CDR1 MNHEY, CDR2 SMNVEV (reference sequence). V lost 7 bases and J 0 bases, leaving 25 bases between the germline ends.

This clonotype was counted at least ten times. The V call is TRBV20-1, the J call TRBJ1-2; no reliable D call. Germline V gene sequence: CDR1 DFQATT, CDR2 SNEGSKA (reference sequence). There are 12 residues in the CDR3. V lost 6 bases and J 6 bases, leaving 14 bases between the germline ends. The CDR3 sequence is CSAVLWSDGYTF. The DNA for the CDR3 is TGCAGTGCAGTCCTCTGGAGCGATGGCTACACCTTC.

V usage is TRBV6-5 and J usage is TRBJ2-1, with D unclear. Trimming took 0 bases from V and 8 from J, leaving 8 bases between them. The length of the CDR3 is 13 residues. Germline V gene sequence: CDR1 MNHEY, CDR2 SVGAGI. The CDR3 DNA reads as TGTGCCAGCAGTTACTCGGGCTCCGATGAGCAGTTCTTC. Protein product: CASSYSGSDEQFF.

The chain couples TRBV4-3 to TRBJ2-5; D is undetermined. The end of the DNA fits TRBJ2-7 better, so the J call may be wrong. The CDR3 covers 15 residues. In germline, CDR1 is LGHNA, CDR2 YSLEER. CDR3 loop: CASSQNAFGVNEQYF. The CDR3 DNA follows: TGCGCCAGCAGCCAGAACGCTTTTGGGGTGAACGAGCAGTACTTC.

The chain recombines TRBV20-1 with TRBJ2-3; 14 bases fit TRBD2. Unmatched junction bases numbered 5, after V lost 8 bases and J lost 10 bases. Germline V gene lookup returns CDR1 DFQATT and CDR2 SNEGSKA (reference sequence). CDR3 length: 12 residues. The CDR3 bases are TGCAGTCTGACTAGCGGGAGGGAGGCGCAGTATTTT. It yields the protein CSLTSGREAQYF.